The next 8 T cell receptor beta chains were all read from a single sample in a study of pediatric ulcerative colitis. TCRdb keeps only in-frame clones here, not all; method: immunoSEQ multiplex PCR. The sample has 15,000 to 20,000 clones, approximately 80% seen once. The rectum was sampled with one to two pinch biopsies at colonoscopy. Source material: gut tissue. The receptors stem from a boy under 18 who was a control in a study of pediatric ulcerative colitis.

The chain is built from TRBV29-1 and TRBJ2-5; no definite D call. V was trimmed by 5 bases and J by 3 bases, leaving 28 bases between them. The CDR3 is 18 residues long. Germline CDR1 and CDR2: SQVTM and ANQGSEA. CDR3 sequence: CSVTSPPITVSSEETQYF. The CDR3 coding sequence is TGCAGCGTTACCAGTCCCCCAATCACCGTCTCAAGCGAAGAGACCCAGTACTTC.

In its sample, this clone was seen once. The rearrangement links TRBV18 to TRBJ1-5; possible D gene TRBD1, 6 bases. The germline gives CDR1 KGHSH, CDR2 LQKENI. Trimming shortened V by 3 bases and J by 4 bases, and 10 bases separated the two germline ends. CDR3 length: 14 amino acids. The CDR3 loop is CASSPRQDNQPQHF. Here the CDR3 DNA reads TGTGCCAGCTCACCCAGACAGGATAATCAGCCCCAGCATTTT.

The rearrangement links TRBV5-1 to TRBJ2-3; D may be TRBD1 (6 bases). The CDR3 is 14 amino acids. Trimming removed 4 bases at V and 2 bases at J, with 11 bases between. Germline V lookup: CDR1 SGHRS, CDR2 YFSETQ. This chain's CDR3 is CASSVPGDTDTQYF. The CDR3 DNA follows: TGCGCCAGCAGCGTCCCAGGGGACACAGATACGCAGTATTTT.

J is TRBJ1-2 and V is TRBV11-2, with TRBD1 matching 10 bases. The germline CDR1 and CDR2 sequences are SGHAT and FQNNGV. The CDR3 is made up of 14 amino acids. The V and J ends lost 5 bases and 3 bases, in that order; junction bases with no gene match: 3. CDR3 protein: CASSTTGGYYGYTF. CDR3 bases: TGTGCCAGCAGCACGACAGGGGGCTACTATGGCTACACCTTC.

The chain uses TRBV5-6 and TRBJ1-2; D is unclear. V was shortened by 0 bases and J by 5 bases, with 17 bases between the two germline ends. The CDR3 is 16 residues long. Germline-derived CDR1 and CDR2 are SGHDT and YYEEEE. CDR3 DNA sequence: TGTGCCAGCAGCTTGGGAACAGCGCTCCTAAGATATGGCTACACCTTC. Translating it yields CASSLGTALLRYGYTF. The variable domain in full, completed from reference TRBV5-6 and TRBJ1-2, reads DAGVTQSPTHLIKTRGQQVTLRCSPKSGHDTVSWYQQALGQGPQFIFQYYEEEERQRGNFPDRFSGHQFPNYSSELNVNALLLGDSALYLCASSLGTALLRYGYTFGSGTRLTVV.

This rearrangement joins TRBV28 to TRBJ1-4; D gene uncertain. The length of the CDR3 is 14 residues. Germline assignment: CDR1 MDHEN and CDR2 SYDVKM. V was cut by 3 bases and J by 5 bases, with 10 bases left in between. CDR3 loop: CASSFNVENEKLFF. Written as DNA, the CDR3 is TGTGCCAGCAGTTTCAATGTAGAGAATGAAAAACTGTTTTTT.

The rearrangement joins TRBV7-8 to TRBJ2-2, with 7 nucleotides matching TRBD2. The V and J ends lost 7 bases and 7 bases, in that order; junction bases with no gene match: 21. The CDR3 totals 18 residues. Per germline, CDR1 SGHVS and CDR2 FQNEAQ. In nucleotides, the CDR3 is TGTGCCAGCACCCCATACGGTGGGGAGGGCTTAAATGGCGGGGAGCTGTTTTTT. Protein: CASTPYGGEGLNGGELFF.

This chain uses TRBV5-6 with TRBJ2-2, with TRBD2 identical over 9 bases. The V and J ends lost 4 bases and 4 bases, in that order; junction bases with no gene match: 8. The CDR3 runs 16 residues. Germline V lookup: CDR1 SGHDT, CDR2 YYEEEE. CDR3 sequence reads: CASSPGLAKSTGELFF. The DNA of the CDR3 is TGTGCCAGCAGCCCAGGACTAGCGAAGAGCACCGGGGAGCTGTTTTTT. The entire variable domain, with the rest obtained from reference TRBV5-6 and TRBJ2-2, is as follows: DAGVTQSPTHLIKTRGQQVTLRCSPKSGHDTVSWYQQALGQGPQFIFQYYEEEERQRGNFPDRFSGHQFPNYSSELNVNALLLGDSALYLCASSPGLAKSTGELFFGEGSRLTVL.